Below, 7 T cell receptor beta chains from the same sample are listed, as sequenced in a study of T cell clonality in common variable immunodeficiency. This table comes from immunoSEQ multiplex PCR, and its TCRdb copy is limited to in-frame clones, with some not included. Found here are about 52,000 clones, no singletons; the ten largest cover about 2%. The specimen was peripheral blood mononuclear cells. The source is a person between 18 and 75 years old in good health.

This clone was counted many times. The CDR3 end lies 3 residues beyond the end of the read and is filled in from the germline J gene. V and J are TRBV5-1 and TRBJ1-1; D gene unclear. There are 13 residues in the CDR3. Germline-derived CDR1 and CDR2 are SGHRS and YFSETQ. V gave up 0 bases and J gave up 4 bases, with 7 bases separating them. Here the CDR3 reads CASSLDGGTEAFF. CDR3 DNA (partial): TGCGCCAGCAGCTTGGACGGTGGCACTGAA.

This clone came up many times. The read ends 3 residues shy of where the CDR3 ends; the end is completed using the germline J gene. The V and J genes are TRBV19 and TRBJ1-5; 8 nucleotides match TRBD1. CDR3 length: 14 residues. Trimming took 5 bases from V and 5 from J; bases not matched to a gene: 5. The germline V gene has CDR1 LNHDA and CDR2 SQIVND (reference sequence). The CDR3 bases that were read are TGTGCCAGTAGTGCGGGACAGGTTTATCAGCCC. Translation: CASSAGQVYQP. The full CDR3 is CASSAGQVYQPQHF.

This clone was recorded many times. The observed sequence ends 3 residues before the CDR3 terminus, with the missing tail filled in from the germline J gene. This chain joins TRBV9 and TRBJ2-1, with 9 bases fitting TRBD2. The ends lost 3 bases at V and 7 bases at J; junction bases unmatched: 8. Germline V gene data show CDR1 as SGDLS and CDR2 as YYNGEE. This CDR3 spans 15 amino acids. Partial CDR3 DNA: TGTGCCAGCAGCGCGCTTAGCGGGAGTTTAAATGAG. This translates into CASSALSGSLNE. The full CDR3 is CASSALSGSLNEQFF.

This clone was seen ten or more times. The sequenced part of the CDR3 DNA is TGCAGTGCTAGAGATCAGACAGGGGCGATTAGCAATCAGCCC. The encoded protein is CSARDQTGAISNQP. The full CDR3 reads CSARDQTGAISNQPQHF. The chain carries TRBV20-1 and TRBJ1-5, with 8 nucleotides matching TRBD1. The read falls 3 residues short of the CDR3 end, and the missing part is taken from the germline J gene. Germline V gene lookup returns CDR1 DFQATT and CDR2 SNEGSKA (reference sequence). The CDR3 sequence is 17 residues long. With 0 bases clipped from V and 0 bases from J, the junction kept 7 bases outside the gene matches.

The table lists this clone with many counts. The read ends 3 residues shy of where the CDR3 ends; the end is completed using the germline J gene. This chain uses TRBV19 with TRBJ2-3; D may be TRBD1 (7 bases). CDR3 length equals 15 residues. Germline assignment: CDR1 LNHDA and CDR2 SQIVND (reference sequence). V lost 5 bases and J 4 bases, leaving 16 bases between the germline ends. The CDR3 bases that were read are TGTGCCAGTAGTCCCCGCAGGGGGGAGTCAGATACG. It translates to CASSPRRGESDT. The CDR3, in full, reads CASSPRRGESDTQYF.

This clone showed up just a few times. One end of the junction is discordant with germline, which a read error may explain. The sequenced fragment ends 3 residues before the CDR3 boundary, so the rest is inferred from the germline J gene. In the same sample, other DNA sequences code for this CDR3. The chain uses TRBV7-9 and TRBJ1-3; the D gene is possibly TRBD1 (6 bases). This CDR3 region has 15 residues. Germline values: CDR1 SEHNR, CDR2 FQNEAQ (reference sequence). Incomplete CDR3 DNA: TGTGCCAGCAGCTTAACGGGGGGCCCCGGAAACACG. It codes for CASSLTGGPGNT. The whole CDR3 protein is CASSLTGGPGNTIYF.

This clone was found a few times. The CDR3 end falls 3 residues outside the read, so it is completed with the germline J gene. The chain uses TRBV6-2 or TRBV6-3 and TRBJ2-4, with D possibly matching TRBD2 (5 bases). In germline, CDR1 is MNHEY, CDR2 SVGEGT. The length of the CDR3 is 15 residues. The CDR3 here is CASSVFSGGNQPQYF. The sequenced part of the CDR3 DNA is TGTGCCAGCAGCGTGTTTTCAGGAGGCAATCAGCCT.